One and the same sample provided the 5 T cell receptor beta chains below, sequenced in a study of post-analysis software for immune sequencing data. Findings and caveats of the study: Comparison of patients with controls showed 4 to 6 TRBV segments more frequent in patients, TRBV5-6, TRBV5-1 and TRBV20-1 among them.

Every TCR beta cDNA library bore unique molecular identifiers. MiXCR, run by TCRdb on the PCR reads, gives a single entry per CDR3 protein. The table has about 540,000 distinct CDR3 sequences, approximately 34% seen once; the top ten hold under 7%. Their antigens remain unidentified. What was sequenced was blood. The receptors derive from a girl between 2 and 17 years old with multiple sclerosis.

This clonotype was observed a few times. This sequence joins TRBV29-1 and TRBJ1-2, with D tentatively TRBD1 (6 bases). The CDR3 extends over 15 amino acids. V lost 7 bases to trimming and J lost 2 bases, with 20 bases between them. CDR1 and CDR2 from the germline V gene are SQVTM and ANQGSEA. The CDR3: CSAYAPGQSNYGYTF. CDR3 DNA sequence: TGCAGCGCTTATGCTCCCGGACAGTCCAACTATGGCTACACCTTC.

The rearrangement joins TRBV10-3 to TRBJ2-3; no clear D gene. The germline V gene has CDR1 ENHRY and CDR2 SYGVKD. The CDR3 covers 18 residues. V lost 2 bases, J lost 0 bases, and 18 bases lay in between. CDR3 sequence: CAISEPPQQLPSTDTQYF. The CDR3 bases are TGTGCCATCAGTGAGCCGCCCCAACAACTACCTAGCACAGATACGCAGTATTTT.

The gene calls are TRBV29-1 and TRBJ1-4, with D perhaps TRBD1 (5 bases). In germline, CDR1 is SQVTM, CDR2 ANQGSEA. V was pared by 7 bases and J by 14 bases, with 14 bases between. The CDR3 is made up of 10 amino acids. CDR3 in DNA: TGCAGCGGTTGGCAGGGATATCTGTTTTTT. This codes for CSGWQGYLFF.

V usage is TRBV25-1 and J usage is TRBJ2-5; 13 bases match TRBD2. Germline loops: CDR1 MGHDK, CDR2 SYGVNS. There are 17 residues in the CDR3. Trimming removed 3 bases from V and 1 base from J; junction bases left unmatched: 5. The CDR3 DNA is TGTGCCAGCAGTGAGCCCCGACTAGCGGGGGGCCAAGAGACCCAGTACTTC. Protein sequence: CASSEPRLAGGQETQYF.

This rearrangement joins TRBV29-1 to TRBJ2-5; the D gene is possibly TRBD1 (6 bases). V shed 6 bases and J shed 1 base, with 12 bases lying between them. The CDR3 is made up of 13 amino acids. Germline CDR1 is SQVTM and CDR2 is ANQGSEA. CDR3 in DNA: TGCAGCGTGAGAGGGGGTGGCCAAGAGACCCAGTACTTC. Its protein product is CSVRGGGQETQYF.